The 19 T cell receptor beta chains in this list originate from one sample, sequenced in a study of breast tumors, draining lymph nodes, adjacent tissues. From the multiplex PCR reads, TCRdb called clonotypes with MiXCR, one entry per CDR3 protein. The table records about 12,000 distinct CDR3 sequences, around 36% of them present only once. Sequencing input: breast tumor tissue. The receptors were gathered from a female donor with breast cancer. Some clones in this sample may be carry-over from other donors' samples.

This clonotype was detected only once. The genes are TRBV3-1 and TRBJ1-1; no firm D call. V was cut by 2 bases and J by 8 bases, with 21 bases left in between. Germline assignment: CDR1 LGHDT and CDR2 YNNKEL (reference sequence). This CDR3 is 16 amino acids long. CDR3 protein: CASSQLVMDGRQEAFF. As DNA, the CDR3 is TGTGCCAGCAGCCAATTGGTAATGGACGGGCGGCAGGAAGCTTTCTTT.

The chain recombines TRBV27 with TRBJ2-6, with D perhaps matching TRBD1 (6 bases). The CDR3 runs to 16 residues. Trimming left V 5 bases short and J 2 bases short, with 13 bases between. Germline CDR1 and CDR2: MNHEY and SMNVEV (reference sequence). In nucleotides, the CDR3 is TGTGCCAGCAGTGGAGGCACAGGGACTGGGGCCAACGTCCTGACTTTC. Residues: CASSGGTGTGANVLTF.

The V and J genes are TRBV19 and TRBJ1-1, with D unclear. This CDR3 has 13 residues. Germline CDR1 is LNHDA and CDR2 is SQIVND (reference sequence). Trimming took off 3 bases at V and 0 bases at J, with 5 bases between the two ends. Here the CDR3 DNA reads TGTGCCAGTAGTATTTCCGTGAACACTGAAGCTTTCTTT. Its translation is CASSISVNTEAFF.

This clonotype appeared a few times. The chain combines TRBV7-3 with TRBJ2-1, with TRBD2 matching 8 bases. The CDR3 runs 16 residues. Germline V gene data show CDR1 as SGHTA and CDR2 as FQGTGA. V lost 5 bases, J lost 4 bases, and 10 bases stayed unmatched. The CDR3 sequence: CASSGELAAFYNEQFF. The CDR3, as DNA: TGTGCCAGCAGCGGAGAACTAGCGGCCTTTTACAATGAGCAGTTCTTC.

The J gene is TRBJ2-5, the V gene TRBV9; 14 nucleotides line up with TRBD2. The V gene end was trimmed by 5 bases and the J gene end by 4 bases; junction bases not matched to a gene: 7. CDR1 and CDR2 from the germline V gene are SGDLS and YYNGEE. This CDR3 has 16 amino acids. The CDR3 protein is CASSTGLAGVGETQYF. For the CDR3, the DNA is TGTGCCAGCAGTACGGGACTAGCGGGAGTGGGAGAGACCCAGTACTTC. Supplemented by reference TRBV9 and TRBJ2-5, the full variable domain reads DSGVTQTPKHLITATGQRVTLRCSPRSGDLSVYWYQQSLDQGLQFLIQYYNGEERAKGNILERFSAQQFPDLHSELNLSSLELGDSALYFCASSTGLAGVGETQYFGPGTRLLVL.

This clonotype rates as medium-sized. The chain has TRBV7-8 and TRBJ2-7; tentative D call: TRBD2 (7 bases). The germline V and J ends were trimmed by 0 bases and 2 bases, with 11 bases remaining between them. The CDR3 covers 15 residues. Germline lookup yields CDR1 SGHVS and CDR2 FQNEAQ. The CDR3 is CASSLAARGPYEQYF. The CDR3 DNA is TGTGCCAGCAGCTTAGCGGCGCGGGGGCCCTACGAGCAGTACTTC.

The CDR3 DNA reads TGTGCCACCAGTGAACCCCGGGACAGGGGGTACAATGAGCAGTTCTTC. This sequence encodes CATSEPRDRGYNEQFF. The V call is TRBV24-1, the J call TRBJ2-1, with 11 bases aligning to TRBD1. V trimming: 4 bases; J trimming: 4 bases; junction bases outside the gene matches: 5. This CDR3 comprises 16 residues. Germline V gene data show CDR1 as KGHDR and CDR2 as SFDVKD.

This clonotype has ten or more counts. This chain uses TRBV2 with TRBJ2-5, with D uncertain. V dropped 4 bases and J dropped 5 bases, with 17 bases sitting between them. Germline V CDR1 and CDR2: SNHLY, FYNNEI. The CDR3 spans 15 residues. CDR3 residues: CASSASLGSGETQYF. The CDR3 DNA reads TGTGCCAGCAGTGCCTCATTGGGCTCCGGGGAGACCCAGTACTTC.

In the case of this clonotype: A much larger clonotype is one base distant, so this may be a read error. The chain employs TRBV30 and TRBJ2-4; D unresolved. Germline V lookup: CDR1 GTSNPN, CDR2 SVGIG (reference sequence). This CDR3 has 15 amino acids. CDR3 sequence: CAWSLRGLAKNMQYF. CDR3 nucleotide sequence: TGTGCCTGGAGTCTACGTGGGCTGGCCAAAAACATGCAGTACTTC.

The chain recombines TRBV10-2 with TRBJ2-7, with 8 bases aligning to TRBD1. V dropped 7 bases and J dropped 0; count of bases not matched to a gene: 5. The CDR3 contains 14 residues. CDR1 is WSHSY and CDR2 is SAAADI in the germline V gene. CDR3 bases: TGCGCCAGCAAACGGACAGGGAGCTCCTACGAGCAGTACTTC. Protein product: CASKRTGSSYEQYF.

The J gene is TRBJ2-3, the V gene TRBV5-1; the D is unclear. Trimming stripped 1 base from V and 0 bases from J, with 6 bases between. Looked up from germline, CDR1 is SGHRS and CDR2 is YFSETQ. The CDR3 extends over 14 amino acids. The chain's CDR3 is CASSLRASTDTQYF. The CDR3 DNA reads TGCGCCAGCAGCTTGCGGGCTAGCACAGATACGCAGTATTTT.

The chain carries TRBV6-1 and TRBJ2-7; D remains unclear. From germline, CDR1 is MNHNS and CDR2 SASEGT. Trimming removed 7 bases from V and 6 bases from J, with 13 bases in between. CDR3 size: 12 residues. CDR3 protein: CASIRTGGEQYF. The DNA for the CDR3 is TGTGCCAGCATAAGGACGGGTGGCGAGCAGTACTTC.

In this sample, this clonotype turned up many times. The gene calls are TRBV20-1 and TRBJ1-4; the D gene is possibly TRBD1 (6 bases). This CDR3 is built from 15 residues. CDR1 and CDR2 (germline): DFQATT, SNEGSKA (reference sequence). The germline V and J ends were trimmed by 3 bases and 3 bases, with 14 bases remaining between them. The CDR3 DNA is TGCAGTGCTAGCCAAGGGGGTAGTTCTAATGAAAAACTGTTTTTT. Translation: CSASQGGSSNEKLFF.

A remark on this clonotype: The junction departs from the called germline gene at one end, perhaps through a read error. The J gene is TRBJ1-3, the V gene TRBV12-3 or TRBV12-4; a possible D gene is TRBD1 (6 bases). The CDR3 length is 14 residues. The CDR3 region has the DNA TGTGCCAGCAGTTTCCAGGGGCCTGGGAACACCATATATTTT. Amino acids: CASSFQGPGNTIYF.

This clonotype was detected ten times or more. The chain combines TRBV19 with TRBJ2-1, with a possible D match to TRBD2 (6 bases). V was clipped by 0 bases and J by 5 bases, with 17 bases between them. CDR3 length: 17 residues. The V gene's germline CDR1 is LNHDA and CDR2 SQIVND (reference sequence). CDR3 region: CASSIDRGSSVDNEQFF. In DNA, the CDR3 is TGTGCCAGTAGTATAGATCGGGGGAGTAGCGTTGACAATGAGCAGTTCTTC.

This clonotype is labeled as medium-sized. The V and J genes are TRBV20-1 and TRBJ1-2; no clear D. The CDR3 sequence is 12 residues long. Germline CDR1 DFQATT, CDR2 SNEGSKA (reference sequence). With 0 bases removed from V and 6 bases from J, the gap between germline ends came to 8 bases. CDR3 nucleotide sequence: TGCAGTGCTAGAGATTACGGGGATGGCTACACCTTC. It translates to CSARDYGDGYTF.

In this sample, this clonotype turned up many times. This CDR3 is CATSRDYKRRQGSYNEQFF. CDR3 sequence (DNA): TGTGCCACCAGCAGAGATTATAAGAGGAGACAGGGGTCCTACAATGAGCAGTTCTTC. The V call is TRBV15, the J call TRBJ2-1; TRBD1 matches 8 bases. The ends lost 0 bases at V and 1 base at J; junction bases unmatched: 11. Germline CDR1 is LNHNV and CDR2 is YYDKDF (reference sequence). The CDR3 covers 19 residues.

In this sample, this clonotype turned up many times. The V call is TRBV10-3, the J call TRBJ2-5; 8 nucleotides match TRBD2. Germline loops: CDR1 ENHRY, CDR2 SYGVKD. The CDR3 consists of 15 residues. Trimming cost V 6 bases and J 4 bases; bases outside gene matches: 10. The CDR3 nucleotides read TGTGCCATCAGACAAGCGGGAGCCAGTCCAGAGACCCAGTACTTC. Protein: CAIRQAGASPETQYF.

The chain combines TRBV10-1 with TRBJ2-2; D gene unclear. CDR3 size: 12 residues. CDR1 and CDR2 (germline): WNHNN, SYGVQD (reference sequence). Trimming cost V 2 bases and J 3 bases, with 1 base left between them. CDR3 bases: TGCGCCAGCAGTGAGGACACCGGGGAGCTGTTTTTT. It codes for CASSEDTGELFF.